This TCR beta chain appears in the sequencing data of a study of a mutant IDH1 vaccine in newly diagnosed glioma. Looking at the study overall: Patients were started on vaccination 4-6 weeks after radiotherapy alone, or with temozolomide cycles. Points from the study as a whole: Researchers report vaccine-induced immune responses in 93.3% of patients. Variations in leading peripheral T cell clonotypes appeared to have no connection with pseudoprogression.

Stated time point: week 11, during vaccination. Every single dose of the vaccine, 300 ug of mutant IDH1 20-mer peptide, came with topical imiquimod. There were new WHO grade 3 or 4 astrocytomas in the donors, and these were IDH1-mutant and ATRX-lost. Using immunoSEQ multiplex PCR, the repertoire was profiled, and TCRdb retains in-frame clones only, with some absent. The sample holds around 62,000 clones, approximately 91% seen once. This clone was found once. The antigen remains undetermined. This sequence was found in a man aged 40-55 years with glioma. The material sequenced was PBMCs, taken from a glioma patient whose treatment included an IDH1 peptide vaccine.

The DNA for the CDR3 is TGCGCCAGCACCCGAACCGGTTCAACAGGGGGCGATGAAAAACTGTTTTTT. This encodes CASTRTGSTGGDEKLFF. The V gene is TRBV5-1, the J gene TRBJ1-4; 9 bases map to TRBD1. The CDR3 is 17 residues long. Trimming at V came to 6 bases and at J to 6 bases, leaving 15 bases not matched to a gene. Germline CDR1 SGHRS, CDR2 YFSETQ.